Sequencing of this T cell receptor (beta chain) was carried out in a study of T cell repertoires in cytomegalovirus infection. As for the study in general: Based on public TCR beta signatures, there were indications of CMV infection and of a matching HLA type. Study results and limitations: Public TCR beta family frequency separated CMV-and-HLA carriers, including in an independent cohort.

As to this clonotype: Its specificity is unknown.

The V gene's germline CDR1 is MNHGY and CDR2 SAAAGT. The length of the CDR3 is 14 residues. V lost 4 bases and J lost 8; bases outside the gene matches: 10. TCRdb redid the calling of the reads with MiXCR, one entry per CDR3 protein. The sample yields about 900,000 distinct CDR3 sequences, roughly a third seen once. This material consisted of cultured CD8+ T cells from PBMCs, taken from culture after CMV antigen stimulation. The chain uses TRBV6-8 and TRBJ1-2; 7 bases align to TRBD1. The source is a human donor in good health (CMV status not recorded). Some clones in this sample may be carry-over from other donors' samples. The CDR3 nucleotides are TGTGCCAGCAGTTCGGTAACAGGGGCGGGAGGCTACACCTTC. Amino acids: CASSSVTGAGGYTF.